The present entry profiles one TCR beta chain with its context. Its antigen is unknown. A read error may be the cause here, since a much bigger clone is one base away. The data stem from a study of glioma-infiltrating T cells. Background on the study: Blood libraries targeted roughly 4.5- to 10-fold coverage of 900,000 to 1,000,000 T cells. Regarding the study as a whole: Shared blood CDR3 signature motifs marked patients with low tissue-blood divergence.

CDR1 MNHEY and CDR2 SMNVEV come from the germline V gene (reference sequence). This CDR3 is 12 amino acids long. Amplification of TCR alpha and beta CDR3 regions from RNA used iRepertoire nested multiplex PCR. TCRdb reanalysed the multiplex PCR reads using MiXCR and keeps one entry per CDR3 protein. The sample records approximately 400,000 distinct CDR3 sequences, around 45% being singletons. This rearrangement joins TRBV27 to TRBJ1-1, with D uncertain. The clonotype comes from a human donor with low-grade glioma or glioblastoma, undergoing nonglioma brain surgery, or in good health (not recorded which). Input material: glioma tissue, nonneoplastic brain tissue, or PBMCs (not recorded which). DNA for the CDR3: TGTGCCGGCAGTTCTAAGAACACTGAAGCTTTCTTT. Translation gives CAGSSKNTEAFF.